This T cell receptor (beta chain) was obtained from a study of beta chain features in type 1 diabetes (dated by TCRdb to between 2018 and 2020). Regarding the research as a whole: Patients and healthy donors did not differ in mean age, gender distribution, total cell number or subset yield. The study compared TCRB repertoires of sorted circulating CD4+ T cell subsets between recently diagnosed type 1 diabetes patients and matched healthy donors. Naive and central memory subsets were obtained from all 30 or so donors, but regulatory and stem cell-like memory subsets were isolated from only 8 patients and about eight healthy donors. Across all samples, fewer than 110,000,000 sorted cells were examined, and cell number per subset correlated strongly with RNA yield. Beyond this particular receptor, the publication reports: Type 1 diabetes patients showed a moderate but significant shortening of TCRB CDR3 length in all four CD4+ subsets. Shorter templates might have been favored by PCR, but patient and control samples were amplified and corrected together, so both groups would have been affected equally by any skew. The naive, central memory and regulatory TCRB repertoires appeared to resemble one another more closely among patients than among healthy donors. HLA sub-analyses involved small numbers of individuals, so any influence of HLA type on TCRB rearrangement remained unresolved. Because cDNA was sequenced instead of genomic DNA, activated cells with high expression could be over-represented, although the groups did not differ in activation or CD3 levels. Patients with type 1 diabetes made fewer insertions and deleted more nucleotides at VDJ recombination sites, implying thymic rearrangement abnormalities.

V is clipped by 2 bases and J by 6 bases, and the sequence between their germline boundaries is 15 bases long. Counted from cysteine to phenylalanine, this CDR3 has 14 amino acids. The read is trimmed to its CDR3 DNA, 42 bases read in frame from base 1. Based on the germline V gene (reference sequence), the CDR1 and CDR2 sequences are GTSNPN and SVGIG. The entire isolated RNA was reverse transcribed using the High Capacity cDNA Reverse Transcription Kit, and thus expressed TCRB transcripts were sequenced. Deep immunoSEQ sequencing was applied to naive, central memory and regulatory T cell samples, giving an average of about 3.4 million total reads per sample. After sorted cells were lysed in RLT buffer, RNA was extracted with DNase-treated RNeasy Micro or Mini kits, with the choice depending on cell number. Each cell subset was processed on its own to prevent cross-contamination, while patient and healthy donor samples were processed together. The immunoSEQ multiplex PCR was used to amplify TCRB sequences from cDNA, generating 87-bp fragments that spanned the CDR3 region. The amplicons were sequenced using the Illumina HiSeq platform. The original methods were these. Synthetic template baselines were used to correct PCR bias computationally, reads within Hamming distance 2 were collapsed together, and singletons that could not be merged were discarded. Reads were aligned to IMGT to assign V, D and J genes, CDR3 length, and insertions or deletions at six rearrangement sites. Within each subset, clonotype counts were normalized to the number of sorted cells before true diversity and Gini coefficients were calculated with the tcR R package. The overlap coefficient, calculated on TCRB nucleotide sequences, was used to measure repertoire sharing. Held by TCRdb, this immuneACCESS table contains in-frame sequences only and omits some clones. Under half of the omission traces to an unresolved V gene where checked; the cause of the rest is unknown. V, J and clone size reflect that table, while D and trimming were determined from the DNA. The sample has about 170,000 clones on record, roughly 8% of them singletons. Jointly, the top ten make up roughly 0.5% of the sample.

Each donor gave one peripheral blood draw, averaging about 120 mL, which was collected into heparinised tubes. Using a panel that included CD45RO, CCR7, CD25, CD127, CD95 and CD27, naive, central memory, regulatory and stem cell-like memory CD4+ T cells were sorted on a BD FACSAria II. Every sorted population had a purity above 95%. PBMCs were isolated right away by Lymphoprep density gradient centrifugation and were stained directly, without culture. So that batch effects would be minimized, each experiment stained and sorted samples in pairs, pairing one healthy donor with one patient. This clone has more than one count but fewer than ten. It lacks a known antigen. There are no base qualities to consult, and no much larger clone falls within one base.

Sequencing was done on a sample of central memory CD4+ T cells from blood. The receptor was derived from a man younger than 35 with type 1 diabetes. The chain employs TRBV30 and TRBJ2-3, with a weak D call of TRBD2 (6 bases match). The DNA reads as follows: TGTGCCTGGAGTCCTCCGGCCCGGGGGGATACGCAGTATTTT. Protein translation: CAWSPPARGDTQYF.